This T cell receptor beta chain was observed in a study of identical twins. Study findings and constraints: Zero-insertion results could be subject to partial confounding by invariant MAIT and iNKT cells.

As regards this clonotype: The antigen is not known.

Germline CDR1 and CDR2: MNHEY and SVGEGT. V trimming: 5 bases; J trimming: 0 bases; junction bases outside the gene matches: 7. The CDR3 totals 18 residues. MiXCR, run by TCRdb on the 5' RACE reads, gives a single entry per CDR3 protein. The sample holds under 500,000 distinct CDR3 sequences; roughly an eighth are singletons and the top ten take approximately 1%. The same data also contributed to another study, on yellow fever vaccine responses in identical twins.

This clonotype originated in a woman between 18 and 30 years old in good health. Material for sequencing was CD4+ T cells sorted from blood. The chain recombines TRBV6-2 or TRBV6-3 with TRBJ2-1; 13 bases are a match to TRBD2. This CDR3 is CASSRTSGRSSSYNEQFF. The CDR3 region has the DNA TGTGCCAGCAGTCGGACTAGCGGGAGATCAAGCTCCTACAATGAGCAGTTCTTC.